Following are 12 T cell receptor beta chains from one sample sequenced in a study of blood T cell repertoires in COVID-19. The assay was immunoSEQ multiplex PCR, and TCRdb's table has in-frame clones only and misses some. The table has some 230,000 clones, roughly 86% seen once. The source material was peripheral blood. These receptors all come from a woman between 45 and 65 years old with COVID-19, enrolled during active disease.

V and J are TRBV19 and TRBJ2-1, with 7 bases lining up with TRBD2. The junction had 19 bases not matched to a gene; V was cut back by 3 bases and J by 8 bases. The CDR3 has 18 amino acids. Per germline, CDR1 LNHDA and CDR2 SQIVND (reference sequence). This CDR3 is CASSIWGGVGSNRDEQFF. As DNA, the CDR3 is TGTGCCAGTAGTATCTGGGGAGGGGTGGGTTCTAACCGCGATGAGCAGTTCTTC.

The rearrangement uses TRBV2 and TRBJ1-2; 7 nucleotides match TRBD1. The CDR3 is made up of 14 amino acids. J was trimmed by 2 bases and V by 2 bases; bases with no gene match: 2. Germline V CDR1 and CDR2: SNHLY, FYNNEI. CDR3 bases: TGTGCCAGCAGTGAAATGGGACAGAACTATGGCTACACCTTC. Translating it yields CASSEMGQNYGYTF.

The V call is TRBV9, the J call TRBJ1-1; maybe TRBD1 (5 bases). The CDR3 totals 15 residues. Per the germline V gene, CDR1 is SGDLS and CDR2 is YYNGEE. V lost 4 bases and J 2 bases, leaving 15 bases between the germline ends. CDR3 in DNA: TGTGCCAGCAGCCCCACCGGGGGGGGAAACACTGAAGCTTTCTTT. It specifies CASSPTGGGNTEAFF. The full variable domain, with the rest looked up from reference TRBV9 and TRBJ1-1, is DSGVTQTPKHLITATGQRVTLRCSPRSGDLSVYWYQQSLDQGLQFLIQYYNGEERAKGNILERFSAQQFPDLHSELNLSSLELGDSALYFCASSPTGGGNTEAFFGQGTRLTVV.

The chain joins TRBV11-2 to TRBJ2-1; 12 bases fit TRBD2. Germline V CDR1 and CDR2: SGHAT, FQNNGV. V was clipped by 5 bases and J by 4 bases; unmatched bases: 0. CDR3 length: 14 amino acids. Here the CDR3 DNA reads TGTGCCAGCAGCGGACTAGCGGGGTACAATGAGCAGTTCTTC. Translating it yields CASSGLAGYNEQFF.

This clone has a single count. The genes are TRBV5-1 and TRBJ2-5; possibly TRBD1 for D (6 bases). With 1 base removed from V and 0 bases from J, the gap between germline ends came to 10 bases. The CDR3 totals 15 residues. Germline V gene data show CDR1 as SGHRS and CDR2 as YFSETQ. CDR3 sequence (DNA): TGCGCCAGCAGCTTGAATACAGGGTACCAAGAGACCCAGTACTTC. This codes for CASSLNTGYQETQYF.

The genes are TRBV28 and TRBJ1-5; unclear D gene. The CDR3 covers 15 residues. Germline V gives CDR1 MDHEN, CDR2 SYDVKM. With 4 bases removed from V and 3 bases from J, the gap between germline ends came to 13 bases. CDR3 loop: CASSSLGGPNQPQHF. The CDR3 nucleotides read TGTGCCAGCAGTTCCCTCGGTGGGCCCAATCAGCCCCAGCATTTT.

V usage is TRBV9 and J usage is TRBJ2-1, with a tentative D call TRBD1 (5 bases). The V end lost 4 bases, the J end lost 2 bases, and 13 bases lay between the germline ends. This CDR3 has 15 amino acids. Germline loops: CDR1 SGDLS, CDR2 YYNGEE. The CDR3 here is CASSPEQGAYNEQFF. The CDR3 DNA reads TGTGCCAGCAGCCCAGAGCAGGGCGCCTACAATGAGCAGTTCTTC. The full variable domain, in which reference TRBV9 and TRBJ2-1 provide the parts outside the CDR3, is DSGVTQTPKHLITATGQRVTLRCSPRSGDLSVYWYQQSLDQGLQFLIQYYNGEERAKGNILERFSAQQFPDLHSELNLSSLELGDSALYFCASSPEQGAYNEQFFGPGTRLTVL.

The genes are TRBV6-5 and TRBJ2-1; 9 nucleotides agree with TRBD1. This CDR3 region has 14 residues. CDR1 and CDR2 (germline): MNHEY, SVGAGI. The V and J ends lost 5 bases and 10 bases, in that order; junction bases with no gene match: 9. In DNA, the CDR3 is TGTGCCAGCAGTCAGGGGACAGGGAGGCGGGAGCAGTTCTTC. Residues: CASSQGTGRREQFF.

There are a few counts of this clone. The rearrangement joins TRBV7-2 to TRBJ2-1, with 11 positions matching TRBD2. In germline, CDR1 is SGHTA, CDR2 FQGNSA. V was clipped by 11 bases and J by 10 bases; unmatched bases: 22. The CDR3 has 17 residues. The CDR3 DNA sequence: TGTGCCTCCGAGGTACGGCCAACTAGCGGGGGAATTCCCGAGCAGTTCTTC. It yields the protein CASEVRPTSGGIPEQFF.

The chain has TRBV7-8 and TRBJ1-5; 9 bases agree with TRBD1. V lost 5 bases and J lost 8; bases outside the gene matches: 7. Germline CDR1 reads SGHVS; CDR2 reads FQNEAQ. This CDR3 comprises 14 residues. CDR3 sequence reads: CASSPGQGREPQHF. For the CDR3, the DNA is TGTGCCAGCAGCCCAGGACAGGGGAGGGAGCCCCAGCATTTT.

This clone was picked up one time. The V call is TRBV7-2, the J call TRBJ1-3, with D possibly being TRBD1 (5 bases). V was trimmed by 2 bases and J by 0 bases, leaving 8 bases between them. CDR1 and CDR2 from the germline V gene are SGHTA and FQGNSA. The CDR3 length is 15 residues. The CDR3 sequence: CASSLHRSSGNTIYF. The CDR3 nucleotides are TGTGCCAGCAGCTTACACAGGAGCTCTGGAAACACCATATATTTT.

The V gene is TRBV9, the J gene TRBJ1-3; TRBD1 matches 8 bases. Per the germline V gene, CDR1 is SGDLS and CDR2 is YYNGEE. CDR3 size: 16 residues. J gave up 1 base and V 3 bases, and 6 bases lay outside the gene matches. The CDR3 region has the DNA TGTGCCAGCAGCGGACAGGGGATAGGTTCTGGAAACACCATATATTTT. The encoded protein is CASSGQGIGSGNTIYF.